This T cell receptor beta chain was identified during a study of cytomegalovirus exposure and HLA in healthy donors. On the study more broadly: In terms of ancestry, the Caucasian-associated cluster contained roughly 80% of the roughly 400 genotyped donors.

As concerns this clone: Its antigen is as yet unknown.

PCR was performed using 60 Vbeta and 13 Jbeta primers. Clones were read by immunoSEQ multiplex PCR, and TCRdb kept only the in-frame ones, dropping some. The profile shows roughly 98,000 clones, 65% to 85% of them singletons. Germline assignment: CDR1 SGHKS and CDR2 YYEKEE (reference sequence). The CDR3 spans 15 residues. Trimming removed 3 bases from V and 6 bases from J; junction bases left unmatched: 10. Notes on the study in general: Association of a missense DCLRE1C variant with TCR beta V- and J-gene trimming was reported in a later analysis. Later on, an analysis tied around 17,000 TCR beta sequences to HLA alleles at 0.05 false discovery rate. In all likelihood, a cluster of highly shared sequence variants was a sequencing artifact.

The gene calls are TRBV5-5 and TRBJ1-1; 8 nucleotides align to TRBD1. The sequence came from a woman aged 70-85 years in good health and CMV-seropositive. Material: PBMCs. Here the CDR3 reads CASSWTGQGIAEAFF. The DNA of the CDR3 is TGTGCCAGCAGCTGGACCGGACAGGGAATCGCTGAAGCTTTCTTT.